Listed below are T cell receptor beta chains from one sample, sequenced in a study of CD4+ T cells in melanoma. TCRdb's table, derived via immunoSEQ multiplex PCR, lists solely in-frame clones and lacks some. Of about 140,000 clones listed, over 90% are singletons. The source is a human donor with melanoma. The CDR3 runs from the conserved cysteine through the conserved F or W. A D gene is named only where the DNA matches it firmly. Only part of the rows carry a size: once, few, many, or a class if the clone is expanded.

clone_size,j_call,d_call,v_call,cdr3_nt,cdr3_aa
once,TRBJ2-7,TRBD1,TRBV9,TGTGCCAGCAGCCCGACAGGGGTCTCCTACGAGCAGTACTTC,CASSPTGVSYEQYF
-,TRBJ2-1,-,TRBV7-9,TGTGCCAGCAGCTTAGCCGGTGGACCTAATGAGCAGTTCTTC,CASSLAGGPNEQFF
-,TRBJ1-2,TRBD1,TRBV6-5,TGTGCCAGCAGGGGGGACAGGGAGCGTGGCTACACCTTC,CASRGDRERGYTF
-,TRBJ2-3,-,TRBV5-1,TGCGCCAGCAGCTTGGGGGACACAGATACGCAGTATTTT,CASSLGDTDTQYF
-,TRBJ1-1,-,TRBV11-2,TGTGCCAGCAGCTTAGAATTTGGGGCCAAGAACACTGAAGCTTTCTTT,CASSLEFGAKNTEAFF
-,TRBJ2-3,TRBD1,TRBV5-4,TGTGCCAGCAGCCCGGGGACAGGCCGAAGTACAGATACGCAGTATTTT,CASSPGTGRSTDTQYF
-,TRBJ1-1,-,TRBV7-2,TGTGCCAGCAGCATCGATAGGGCGCGGGGGACTGAAGCTTTCTTT,CASSIDRARGTEAFF
-,TRBJ2-5,TRBD1,TRBV7-9,TGTGCCAGCAGCATCCCGACAGGGGTTGAGACCCAGTACTTC,CASSIPTGVETQYF
-,TRBJ1-4,-,TRBV5-4,TGTGCCAGCAGCCCCGACGGTCTTGGGGAAAAACTGTTTTTT,CASSPDGLGEKLFF
-,TRBJ2-4,-,TRBV5-1,TGCGCCAGCAGCCCGACCGGGCCCCAAACAAACATTCAGTACTTC,CASSPTGPQTNIQYF
-,TRBJ1-5,-,TRBV2,TGTGCCAGCAAGGCGGCCACGAGTCAGCCCCAGCATTTT,CASKAATSQPQHF
-,TRBJ2-3,-,TRBV10-2,TGCGCCAGCTCCAGGTCCGGGGGCGGAAGTACGCAGTATTTT,CASSRSGGGSTQYF
few,TRBJ2-7,TRBD1,TRBV11-2,TGTGCCAGCAGCCGCCGGGGACAGGGGGCAAACGAGCAGTACTTC,CASSRRGQGANEQYF
-,TRBJ2-5,-,TRBV5-1,TGCGCCAGCAGCTTGAACAGGGTTGCGGAGACCCAGTACTTC,CASSLNRVAETQYF
-,TRBJ2-3,-,TRBV5-1,TGCGCCAGCAGCGCACAGGGTCCTAGCACAGATACGCAGTATTTT,CASSAQGPSTDTQYF
-,TRBJ2-1,-,TRBV6-4,TGTGCCAGCAGTGACTCGAACCGCAATGAGCAGTTCTTC,CASSDSNRNEQFF
-,TRBJ2-3,-,TRBV9,TGTGCCAGCAGCCCTCGCCCGTCTTCGTGGGCCACAGATACGCAGTATTTT,CASSPRPSSWATDTQYF
once,TRBJ2-1,-,TRBV5-1,TGCGCCAGCAGCCTCGTGGGCAGGCGGGGCGTGTCTGAGCAGTTCTTC,CASSLVGRRGVSEQFF
few,TRBJ2-6,-,TRBV11-1,TGTGCCAGCAGCTTAGGACCATTCGGGGGATCCGGGGCCAACGTCCTGACTTTC,CASSLGPFGGSGANVLTF
-,TRBJ1-6,-,TRBV2,TGTGCCAGCAGCCGGACAGCTATCTTTGAGAATTCACCCCTCCACTTT,CASSRTAIFENSPLHF
-,TRBJ1-6,-,TRBV9,TGTGCCAGCAGTCTGACAGAGAATAATTCACCCCTCCACTTT,CASSLTENNSPLHF
-,TRBJ2-2,-,TRBV19,TGTGCCAGTAGTATAGGGGCGAACACCGGGGAGCTGTTTTTT,CASSIGANTGELFF
-,TRBJ1-4,-,TRBV6-4,TGTGCCAGCAAGCGAGGGGCCACTGATGAAAAACTGTTTTTT,CASKRGATDEKLFF
-,TRBJ2-3,TRBD2,TRBV6-1,TGTGCCAGCAGTGAAGTAGCGGGGGGGCCAGATACGCAGTATTTT,CASSEVAGGPDTQYF
-,TRBJ2-5,-,TRBV5-1,TGCGCCAGCAGCGGGGGTCGGAGGGGCTTAACAGAGACCCAGTACTTC,CASSGGRRGLTETQYF
-,TRBJ1-1,-,TRBV5-5,TGTGCCAGCAGCTTGTTTGGGGACACTGAAGCTTTCTTT,CASSLFGDTEAFF
-,TRBJ1-5,TRBD1,TRBV11-3,TGTGCCAGCAGTCACGAGGGGACAGGCTTCAGTCAGCCCCAGCATTTT,CASSHEGTGFSQPQHF
-,TRBJ2-3,TRBD2,TRBV4-2,TGTGCCAGCAGCCAAGAGGGTGGCGGGGGTCCTCTGGCGGATACGCAGTATTTT,CASSQEGGGGPLADTQYF
-,TRBJ2-1,TRBD2,TRBV5-1,TGCGCCAGCAGCTTACCTCTAGCGGGGGGGCCTTTGGATGAGCAGTTCTTC,CASSLPLAGGPLDEQFF
-,TRBJ2-2,TRBD1,TRBV6-6,TGTGCCAGCAGTCCGGGACAGGGGAACACCGGGGAGCTGTTTTTT,CASSPGQGNTGELFF
-,TRBJ1-1,-,TRBV28,TGTGCCAGCACCACGGGGGGGACTGAAGCTTTCTTT,CASTTGGTEAFF
-,TRBJ2-5,TRBD1,TRBV5-1,TGCGCCAGCAGCTTAGGGACAGGACAAGAGACCCAGTACTTC,CASSLGTGQETQYF
-,TRBJ2-2,TRBD1,TRBV13,TGTGCCAGCAGCCAATTCAGACAGGGGGCGAACACCGGGGAGCTGTTTTTT,CASSQFRQGANTGELFF
-,TRBJ1-6,TRBD1,TRBV7-3,TGTGCCAGCAGCTTAAGTGGGACAGCTAATTCACCCCTCCACTTT,CASSLSGTANSPLHF
-,TRBJ1-2,-,TRBV5-1,TGCGCCAGCAGCCCCCAGGCGGACTATGGCTACACCTTC,CASSPQADYGYTF
-,TRBJ2-7,TRBD2,TRBV7-8,TGTGCCAGCAGCTTAGAGTTAGCGGGGTACTACGAGCAGTACTTC,CASSLELAGYYEQYF
-,TRBJ2-1,-,TRBV7-2,TGTGCCAGCAGCTTAGCGCCCAGGGACTCCTACAATGAGCAGTTCTTC,CASSLAPRDSYNEQFF
-,TRBJ2-7,-,TRBV7-9,TGTGCCAGCAGCTTAGGAACCCAGTCCTCCTACGAGCAGTACTTC,CASSLGTQSSYEQYF
-,TRBJ2-1,TRBD1,TRBV6-5,TGTGCCAGCAGACTACAGGGGTCGGGCAATGAGCAGTTCTTC,CASRLQGSGNEQFF
-,TRBJ2-7,TRBD2,TRBV29-1,TGCAGCGTAGCCGCAAGGACTAGCGGGAACGAGCAGTACTTC,CSVAARTSGNEQYF
-,TRBJ2-1,-,TRBV14,TGTGCCAGCAGCCAAGATAACTCTAATGAGCAGTTCTTC,CASSQDNSNEQFF
few,TRBJ1-1,-,TRBV5-1,TGCGCCAGCAGCTTGTTTTCTGGGGCTGGGACTGAAGCTTTCTTT,CASSLFSGAGTEAFF
-,TRBJ1-2,-,TRBV5-6,TGTGCCAGCAGCTTCGGTGACGCTAATGGCTACACCTTC,CASSFGDANGYTF
-,TRBJ1-6,-,TRBV6-1,TGTGCCAGCAGTGAACTGCGGATATTGAGCTCCTATAATTCACCCCTCCACTTT,CASSELRILSSYNSPLHF
-,TRBJ2-2,-,TRBV7-2,TGTGCCAGCAGCTTCTCGAGGGCCGGGGAGCTGTTTTTT,CASSFSRAGELFF
-,TRBJ1-1,-,TRBV5-1,TGCGCCAGCAGCTTGGGGTCAGGGAGCACTGAAGCTTTCTTT,CASSLGSGSTEAFF
-,TRBJ2-3,TRBD2,TRBV25-1,TGTGCCAGCAGCGAGACCGGGACTAGCGGGGGAAAGGATACGCAGTATTTT,CASSETGTSGGKDTQYF
once,TRBJ1-5,-,TRBV7-9,TGTGCCAGCAGCAACTACAGGGATCAGCCCCAGCATTTT,CASSNYRDQPQHF
-,TRBJ1-1,-,TRBV4-2,TGTGCCAGCAGCCAAACGGTGCAGGGTGAAGCTTTCTTT,CASSQTVQGEAFF
-,TRBJ1-5,-,TRBV15,TGTGCCACCAGCAGAGATCGTACAGAGCCCCAGCATTTT,CATSRDRTEPQHF
-,TRBJ1-5,-,TRBV5-5,TGTGCCAGCAGCTTGGTGGATCAGCCCCAGCATTTT,CASSLVDQPQHF
once,TRBJ2-1,TRBD1,TRBV7-7,TGTGCTAGCAGCAAGGACAGGGGGTCTGATGAGCAGTTCTTC,CASSKDRGSDEQFF
-,TRBJ2-3,-,TRBV6-5,TGTGCCAGCAGTCCCCACCGGGGTTATTCAGATACGCAGTATTTT,CASSPHRGYSDTQYF
-,TRBJ1-1,-,TRBV20-1,TGCAGTGCTCCGGGGGTGACTGAAGCTTTCTTT,CSAPGVTEAFF